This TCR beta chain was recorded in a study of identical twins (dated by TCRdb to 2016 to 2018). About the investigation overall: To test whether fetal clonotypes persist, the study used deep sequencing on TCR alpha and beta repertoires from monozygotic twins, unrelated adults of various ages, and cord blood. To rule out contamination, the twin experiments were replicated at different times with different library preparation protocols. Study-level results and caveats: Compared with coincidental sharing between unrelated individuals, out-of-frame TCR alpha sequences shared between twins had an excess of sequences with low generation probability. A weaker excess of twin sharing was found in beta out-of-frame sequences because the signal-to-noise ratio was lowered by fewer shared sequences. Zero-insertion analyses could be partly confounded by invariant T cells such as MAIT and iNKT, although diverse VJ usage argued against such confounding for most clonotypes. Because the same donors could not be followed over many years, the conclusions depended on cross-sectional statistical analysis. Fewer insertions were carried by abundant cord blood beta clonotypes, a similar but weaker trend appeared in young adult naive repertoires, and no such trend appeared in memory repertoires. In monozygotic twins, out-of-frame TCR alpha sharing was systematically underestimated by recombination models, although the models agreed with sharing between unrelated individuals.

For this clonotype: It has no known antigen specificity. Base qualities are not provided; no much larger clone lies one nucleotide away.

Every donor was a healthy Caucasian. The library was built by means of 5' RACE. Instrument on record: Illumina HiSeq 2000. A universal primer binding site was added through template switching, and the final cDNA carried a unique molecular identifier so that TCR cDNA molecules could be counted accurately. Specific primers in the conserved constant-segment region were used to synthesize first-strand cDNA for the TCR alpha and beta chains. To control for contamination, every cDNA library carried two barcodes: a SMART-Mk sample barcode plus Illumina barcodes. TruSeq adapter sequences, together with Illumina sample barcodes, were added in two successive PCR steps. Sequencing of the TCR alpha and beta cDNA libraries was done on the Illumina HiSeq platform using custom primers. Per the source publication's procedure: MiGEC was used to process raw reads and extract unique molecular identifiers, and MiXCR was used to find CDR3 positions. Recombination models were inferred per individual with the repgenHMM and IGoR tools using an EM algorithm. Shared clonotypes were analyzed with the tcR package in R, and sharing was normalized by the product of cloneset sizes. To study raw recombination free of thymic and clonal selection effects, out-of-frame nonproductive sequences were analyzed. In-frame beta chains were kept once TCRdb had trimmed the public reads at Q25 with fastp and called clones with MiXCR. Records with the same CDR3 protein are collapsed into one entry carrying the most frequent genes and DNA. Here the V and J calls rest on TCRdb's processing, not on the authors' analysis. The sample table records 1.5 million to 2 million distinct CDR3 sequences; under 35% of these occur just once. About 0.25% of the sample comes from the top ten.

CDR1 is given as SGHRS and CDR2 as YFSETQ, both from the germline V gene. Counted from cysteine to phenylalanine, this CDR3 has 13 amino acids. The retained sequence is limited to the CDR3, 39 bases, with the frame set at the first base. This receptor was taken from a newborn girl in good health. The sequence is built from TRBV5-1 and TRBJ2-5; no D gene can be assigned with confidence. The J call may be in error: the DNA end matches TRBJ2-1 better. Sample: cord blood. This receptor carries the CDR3 CASSLDDQETQFF. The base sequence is TGCGCCAGCAGCTTGGATGACCAAGAGACCCAGTTCTTC.